Listed here is a single T cell receptor beta chain. The record originates from a study of blood T cell repertoires in COVID-19. Generated by immunoSEQ multiplex PCR, the TCRdb table keeps only in-frame clones and is missing some. The top ten hold just over 8.5% of the sample, which has some 180,000 clones, roughly 76% seen once. Germline values: CDR1 LGHNA, CDR2 YNFKEQ. V was trimmed by 3 bases and J by 4 bases, leaving 17 bases between them. The CDR3 sequence is 16 residues long. This chain connects TRBV4-2 to TRBJ2-3; D perhaps matches TRBD2 (6 bases). This clonotype originated in a woman between 50 and 59 years old with active or convalescent COVID-19. Sequenced input: peripheral blood. The CDR3 region is CASSQGRAGESDTQYF. The CDR3 bases are TGTGCCAGCAGCCAGGGTCGAGCGGGTGAGTCAGATACGCAGTATTTT.